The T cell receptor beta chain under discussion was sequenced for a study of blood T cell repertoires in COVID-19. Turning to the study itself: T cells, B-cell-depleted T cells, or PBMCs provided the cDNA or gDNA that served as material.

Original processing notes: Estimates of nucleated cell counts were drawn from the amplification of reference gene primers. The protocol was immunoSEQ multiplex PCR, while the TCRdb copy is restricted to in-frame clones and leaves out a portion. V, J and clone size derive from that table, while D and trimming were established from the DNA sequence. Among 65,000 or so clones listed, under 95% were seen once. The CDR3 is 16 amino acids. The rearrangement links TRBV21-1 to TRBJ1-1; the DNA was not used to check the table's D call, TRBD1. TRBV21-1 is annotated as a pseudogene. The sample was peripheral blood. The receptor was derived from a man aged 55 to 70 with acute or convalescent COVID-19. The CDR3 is CASSLRTTGFGEEAFF. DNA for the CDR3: TGTGCCAGCAGTCTCAGAACCACAGGCTTCGGCGAGGAAGCTTTCTTT.